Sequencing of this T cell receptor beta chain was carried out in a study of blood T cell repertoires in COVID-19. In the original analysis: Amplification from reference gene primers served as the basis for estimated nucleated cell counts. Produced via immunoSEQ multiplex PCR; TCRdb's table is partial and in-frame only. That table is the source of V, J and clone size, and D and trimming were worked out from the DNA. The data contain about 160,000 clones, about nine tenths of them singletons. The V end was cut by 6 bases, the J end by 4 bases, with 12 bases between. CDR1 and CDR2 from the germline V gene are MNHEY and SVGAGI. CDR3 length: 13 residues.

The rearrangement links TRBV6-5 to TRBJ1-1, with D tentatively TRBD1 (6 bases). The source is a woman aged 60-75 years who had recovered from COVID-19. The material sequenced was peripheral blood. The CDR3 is CASRNTGITEAFF. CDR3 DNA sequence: TGTGCCAGCAGGAATACAGGGATCACTGAAGCTTTCTTT.